These 27 T cell receptor beta chains were all obtained from the same sample, sequenced in a study of Graves' ophthalmopathy and Graves' hyperthyroidism. RNA transcripts provided the template for amplifying TCR beta CDR3 regions. HTBI-primed RT-PCR formed the first round, and a multiplex PCR formed the second. TCRdb re-called the multiplex PCR reads through MiXCR, storing one row per CDR3 protein. The sample includes approximately 380,000 distinct CDR3 sequences, roughly 21% seen only once; the top ten take 2.5% to 3.5%. The sample consisted of peripheral blood. The receptors stem from a woman younger than 35 with stable Graves' hyperthyroidism.

Ten or more counts support this clonotype. The chain joins TRBV7-2 to TRBJ2-5; 8 bases align to TRBD2. The CDR3 extends over 14 amino acids. Germline V gives CDR1 SGHTA, CDR2 FQGNSA. V trimming: 4 bases; J trimming: 4 bases; junction bases outside the gene matches: 5. CDR3 sequence reads: CASSSYSGIETQYF. Here the CDR3 DNA reads TGTGCCAGCAGCTCTTATAGCGGGATAGAGACCCAGTACTTC.

This clonotype was recorded at least ten times. The chain carries TRBV28 and TRBJ2-7, with D perhaps matching TRBD1 (6 bases). This CDR3 contains 17 residues. Trimming shortened V by 5 bases and J by 5 bases, and 25 bases separated the two germline ends. Germline CDR1 is MDHEN and CDR2 is SYDVKM. The CDR3 DNA reads TGTGCCAGCAGTACCCAGGGGCCGGGGACCGCAGCCGACGAGCAGTACTTC. Its translation: CASSTQGPGTAADEQYF.

This clonotype has a count of ten or more. The chain uses TRBV6-1 and TRBJ1-2; 7 bases map to TRBD1. CDR3 length equals 15 residues. V was clipped by 5 bases and J by 4 bases; unmatched bases: 10. Germline CDR1 reads MNHNS; CDR2 reads SASEGT. The CDR3 here is CASSKTGLDIYGYTF. In nucleotides, the CDR3 is TGTGCCAGCAGTAAGACAGGGTTGGATATCTATGGCTACACCTTC.

This clonotype has ten or more counts. The V call is TRBV6-5, the J call TRBJ2-7; 9 bases fit TRBD1. V dropped 2 bases and J dropped 4; count of bases not matched to a gene: 9. Germline-derived CDR1 and CDR2 are MNHEY and SVGAGI. CDR3 length equals 16 residues. The CDR3 DNA follows: TGTGCCAGCAGTTACACACGTCCCGGGACAGGGTACGAGCAGTACTTC. This gives the protein CASSYTRPGTGYEQYF.

The chain uses TRBV30 and TRBJ2-7; D might be TRBD1 (6 bases). The CDR3 spans 12 residues. V was clipped by 1 base and J by 6 bases, with 10 bases between them. Germline-derived CDR1 and CDR2 are GTSNPN and SVGIG (reference sequence). The CDR3 DNA reads TGTGCCTGGAGTGACAGGGTTGGCGAGCAGTACTTC. Protein product: CAWSDRVGEQYF. The full variable domain, in which reference TRBV30 and TRBJ2-7 provide the parts outside the CDR3, is SQTIHQWPATLVQPVGSPLSLECTVEGTSNPNLYWYRQAAGRGLQLLFYSVGIGQISSEVPQNLSASRPQDRQFILSSKKLLLSDSGFYLCAWSDRVGEQYFGPGTRLTVT.

This clonotype was recorded many times. This chain links TRBV6-1 with TRBJ2-5, with D perhaps matching TRBD1 or TRBD2 (6 bases each). CDR1 is MNHNS, CDR2 SASEGT, per germline. V was shortened by 6 bases and J by 4 bases, with 15 bases between the two germline ends. There are 14 residues in the CDR3. The CDR3 loop reads CASSPRGGGETQYF. CDR3 sequence (DNA): TGTGCCAGCAGCCCCCGTGGAGGGGGAGAGACCCAGTACTTC.

The gene calls are TRBV7-9 and TRBJ2-4, with TRBD1 matching over 8 bases. In germline, CDR1 is SEHNR, CDR2 FQNEAQ (reference sequence). Trimming cost V 6 bases and J 0 bases; bases outside gene matches: 10. The CDR3 is 17 residues long. CDR3 DNA sequence: TGTGCCAGCAGACGTCCGGGACAGGCCATAGCCAAAAACATTCAGTACTTC. Encoded protein: CASRRPGQAIAKNIQYF. Filled out from reference TRBV7-9 and TRBJ2-4, the complete variable domain reads DTGVSQNPRHKITKRGQNVTFRCDPISEHNRLYWYRQTLGQGPEFLTYFQNEAQLEKSRLLSDRFSAERPKGSFSTLEIQRTEQGDSAMYLCASRRPGQAIAKNIQYFGAGTRLSVL.

This clonotype was seen a few times. This could be a read error, since a much larger clone is one nucleotide away. The rearrangement joins TRBV2 to TRBJ2-5; 12 positions match TRBD1. The CDR3 is 15 amino acids. Germline V gene lookup returns CDR1 SNHLY and CDR2 FYNNEI. CDR3 in DNA: TGTGCCAGCAGGAGGGACAGGGGGCGCCAAGAGACCAAGTACTTC. Translating gives CASRRDRGRQETKYF.

This clonotype was seen ten or more times. Sequence at one end of the junction differs from germline and may be a read error. The chain links TRBV28 to TRBJ1-1; 7 bases fit TRBD1. Germline CDR1 and CDR2: MDHEN and SYDVKM. This CDR3 has 12 residues. The CDR3: CASSLWTGMAFF. As DNA, the CDR3 is TGTGCCAGCAGTCTATGGACAGGCATGGCTTTCTTT.

At least ten counts were recorded for this clonotype. The rearrangement joins TRBV12-3 or TRBV12-4 to TRBJ1-5, with D tentatively TRBD1 (5 bases). Trimming cost V 6 bases and J 0 bases, with 9 bases left between them. This CDR3 is 14 amino acids long. The CDR3 spells CASSHRYSNQPQHF. The CDR3 bases are TGTGCCAGCAGCCACAGGTATAGCAATCAGCCCCAGCATTTT.

This clonotype was seen repeatedly, ten times or more. This chain uses TRBV10-3 with TRBJ1-2; perhaps TRBD1 as D (6 bases). Germline V gene lookup returns CDR1 ENHRY and CDR2 SYGVKD. The CDR3 loop spans 14 amino acids. Trimming pared 6 bases from V and 2 bases from J, leaving 13 bases between. CDR3 residues: CAISIRTANYGYTF. CDR3 in DNA: TGTGCCATCAGCATTAGGACAGCGAACTATGGCTACACCTTC.

This clonotype was recorded at least ten times. V gene TRBV19 combines with J gene TRBJ2-2; the match to TRBD2 covers 10 bases. Germline CDR1 LNHDA, CDR2 SQIVND (reference sequence). The CDR3 runs to 17 residues. V shed 5 bases and J 6 bases; nucleotides not matched to a gene: 12. This chain's CDR3 is CASSPGLAGVRAGELFF. DNA of the CDR3: TGTGCCAGTAGTCCCGGTCTAGCGGGAGTCCGTGCCGGGGAGCTGTTTTTT.

This clonotype was counted at least ten times. The chain couples TRBV2 to TRBJ1-5; 8 bases agree with TRBD1. With V trimmed by 4 bases and J by 6 bases, 5 bases remained unmatched. The germline V gene encodes CDR1 SNHLY and CDR2 FYNNEI. This CDR3 has 14 amino acids. In nucleotides, the CDR3 is TGTGCCAGCAGTGGACAGGGGTACGGTCAGCCCCAGCATTTT. Its translation: CASSGQGYGQPQHF.

This clonotype appeared many times. The rearrangement uses TRBV5-1 and TRBJ1-1; TRBD1 matches at 7 bases. Trimming at V came to 0 bases and at J to 4 bases, leaving 9 bases not matched to a gene. CDR3 length: 16 amino acids. Germline V gives CDR1 SGHRS, CDR2 YFSETQ. Here the CDR3 reads CASSLGPPAGGTEAFF. CDR3 in DNA: TGCGCCAGCAGCTTGGGCCCCCCCGCAGGGGGCACTGAAGCTTTCTTT.

The sample holds many counts of this clonotype. V usage is TRBV6-1 and J usage is TRBJ2-7; weak D call: TRBD1 (6 bases). With 6 bases removed from V and 6 bases from J, the gap between germline ends came to 21 bases. The germline V gene has CDR1 MNHNS and CDR2 SASEGT. CDR3 length: 15 residues. In DNA, the CDR3 is TGTGCCAGCAGGTTCAAGAGGGGACACGTGGTCGAGCAGTACTTC. Translation: CASRFKRGHVVEQYF.

In this sample, this clonotype turned up many times. The genes are TRBV29-1 and TRBJ2-7; a possible D gene is TRBD2 (6 bases). Trimming removed 7 bases from V and 3 bases from J, with 16 bases in between. This CDR3 region has 13 residues. CDR1 and CDR2 (germline): SQVTM, ANQGSEA. The CDR3 DNA sequence: TGCAGCGCTGGGGGGTACGGGATCTACGAGCAGTACTTC. This codes for CSAGGYGIYEQYF.

The genes are TRBV5-1 and TRBJ2-4; 7 positions match TRBD2. CDR1 is SGHRS, CDR2 YFSETQ, per germline. V trimming: 4 bases; J trimming: 3 bases; junction bases outside the gene matches: 1. The CDR3 runs to 13 residues. CDR3 DNA sequence: TGCGCCAGCAGCCCGGGAGGCAAAAACATTCAGTACTTC. As protein: CASSPGGKNIQYF.

This clonotype has a count of ten or more. CDR3 protein: CASSLQGNQPQHF. The CDR3, as DNA: TGTGCCAGCAGCTTACAGGGGAATCAGCCCCAGCATTTT. The gene calls are TRBV7-9 and TRBJ1-5; possibly TRBD1 for D (6 bases). Germline CDR1 and CDR2: SEHNR and FQNEAQ (reference sequence). Trimming took 2 bases from V and 4 from J, leaving 6 bases between them. The CDR3 length is 13 residues.

This clonotype came up many times. This chain uses TRBV6-1 with TRBJ1-5; no firm D call. Germline V gives CDR1 MNHNS, CDR2 SASEGT. The CDR3 consists of 14 residues. Trimming left V 0 bases short and J 7 bases short, with 10 bases between. CDR3 in amino acids: CASSEAPGRQPQHF. Here the CDR3 DNA reads TGTGCCAGCAGTGAAGCCCCGGGTCGGCAGCCCCAGCATTTT.

This clonotype appeared a few times. The V and J genes are TRBV18 and TRBJ2-7, with 8 bases fitting TRBD2. The CDR3 covers 15 residues. Per germline, CDR1 KGHSH and CDR2 LQKENI. V was pared by 2 bases and J by 4 bases, with 7 bases of the junction left unmatched. The CDR3 DNA follows: TGTGCCAGCTCACCAGTACTAGCGGTGCCATACGAGCAGTACTTC. Protein product: CASSPVLAVPYEQYF.

This clonotype appeared many times. The chain is built from TRBV7-8 and TRBJ2-7; 10 bases line up with TRBD1. Germline V gene sequence: CDR1 SGHVS, CDR2 FQNEAQ. With 7 bases clipped from V and 9 bases from J, the junction kept 18 bases outside the gene matches. The CDR3 loop spans 16 amino acids. The CDR3 here is CASTPLDGQGVSGQYF. The CDR3 nucleotides are TGTGCCAGCACACCCTTAGACGGACAGGGGGTATCGGGGCAGTACTTC. The full variable domain, rest sourced from reference TRBV7-8 and TRBJ2-7, is GAGVSQSPRYKVAKRGQDVALRCDPISGHVSLFWYQQALGQGPEFLTYFQNEAQLDKSGLPSDRFFAERPEGSVSTLKIQRTQQEDSAVYLCASTPLDGQGVSGQYFGPGTRLTVT.

CDR3 sequence (DNA): TGCGCCAGCAGAGACAGGTCGTCGGATGGCTACACCTTC. The encoded protein is CASRDRSSDGYTF. V usage is TRBV5-1 and J usage is TRBJ1-2; D perhaps matches TRBD1 (6 bases). Trimming cost V 5 bases and J 6 bases, with 14 bases left between them. Germline values: CDR1 SGHRS, CDR2 YFSETQ. The CDR3 loop spans 13 amino acids.

This clonotype was seen only a few times. This chain joins TRBV28 and TRBJ1-1; D gene unclear. This CDR3 contains 10 residues. Trimming stripped 9 bases from V and 1 base from J, with 3 bases between. Germline V gives CDR1 MDHEN, CDR2 SYDVKM. CDR3 sequence: CARRNTEAFF. The CDR3 DNA follows: TGTGCCAGGAGGAACACTGAAGCTTTCTTT.

This clonotype occurred many times. The J gene is TRBJ1-1, the V gene TRBV6-1; no reliable D call. This CDR3 is 15 amino acids long. V was cut by 7 bases and J by 5 bases, with 20 bases left in between. The germline V gene encodes CDR1 MNHNS and CDR2 SASEGT. The CDR3 nucleotides are TGTGCCAGCACCCTACTATTGACGGAGAAGACTGAAGCTTTCTTT. Translated, it gives CASTLLLTEKTEAFF.

The chain carries TRBV19 and TRBJ1-5; TRBD1 matches 9 bases. The CDR3 sequence is 16 residues long. The germline V gene encodes CDR1 LNHDA and CDR2 SQIVND (reference sequence). Losses at the gene ends were 3 bases for V and 2 bases for J; bases not matched to a gene: 5. The CDR3 sequence: CASSIGGQGGNQPQHF. The CDR3 DNA is TGTGCCAGTAGTATCGGGGGACAGGGAGGCAATCAGCCCCAGCATTTT.

The rearrangement joins TRBV24-1 to TRBJ2-5; no clear D gene. CDR3 length: 11 residues. Deletions cut 5 bases from V and 5 bases from J, with 5 bases between. The V gene's germline CDR1 is KGHDR and CDR2 SFDVKD. For the CDR3, the DNA is TGTGCCACCAGTGCTGCTGAGACCCAGTACTTC. Protein sequence: CATSAAETQYF.

The chain is built from TRBV30 and TRBJ1-5, with D perhaps TRBD1 (5 bases). The CDR3 consists of 15 residues. V was cut by 3 bases and J by 2 bases, with 14 bases left in between. The germline gives CDR1 GTSNPN, CDR2 SVGIG (reference sequence). The CDR3 region is CAWSQGGARNQPQHF. CDR3 nucleotides: TGTGCCTGGAGCCAGGGAGGGGCGCGCAATCAGCCCCAGCATTTT.